The entry below gives a single T cell receptor beta chain sequence along with its context. The antigen this receptor binds is unknown. Within one base of it there is no much larger clone, and no base qualities were kept. The record originates from a study of OX40 agonist ivuxolimab in advanced cancers. Some background on the complete study: Ivuxolimab, which targeted the costimulatory receptor OX40 (CD134), was an agonistic, fully human IgG2 monoclonal antibody. Of the 50 to 55 patients in dose escalation, about 20 had hepatocellular carcinoma, some 15 had melanoma, 9 had renal cell carcinoma and 9 had head and neck cancer. Intravenous ivuxolimab was administered to patients every 2 weeks at six dose levels: 0.01, 0.1, 0.3, 1.5, 3 and 10 mg/kg. In the dose-escalation cohort, about four fifths of patients were male, and the mean age was around 60 years with a range of roughly 20 to 80. Three dose-escalation patients achieved partial responses, one with hepatocellular carcinoma and two with cutaneous melanoma. Prior anti-PD-1, anti-PD-L1 or anti-CTLA-4 therapy was permitted, and checkpoint inhibitors had been received by under 50% of dose-escalation patients. The purpose of peripheral TCRbeta sequencing was to test whether ivuxolimab changed TCR sequence diversity and led to clonal T-cell expansion. The paper reports the monotherapy dose-escalation portion (N of about 54 patients) of the phase I ivuxolimab trial.

Via the germline V gene, CDR1 is SGHTA and CDR2 FQGTGA. V is pared back by 3 bases and J by 0 bases, with 13 bases lying between the germline termini. Including the terminal cysteine and phenylalanine, the CDR3 comprises 16 residues. Only the CDR3 portion is preserved as DNA: 48 bases, with reading frame beginning at the first base. Patients with a history of autoimmune disease or receiving systemic immunosuppression were excluded from the trial. In every dose cohort, peripheral blood was drawn for TCR sequencing at baseline, cycle 4 day 1, and cycle 7 day 1. Samples were obtained from an open-label, multicenter, first-in-human phase I dose-escalation trial of ivuxolimab. Adults with locally advanced or metastatic melanoma, renal cell carcinoma, hepatocellular carcinoma or head and neck squamous cell carcinoma were enrolled in the trial. Before TCR sequencing, CD4+ and CD8+ T cells were separately sorted from peripheral blood.

Genomic DNA was isolated from the sorted cells so that the TCRbeta CDR3 region could be sequenced. The immunoSEQ Assay was used to sequence the TCRbeta CDR3 regions. The clones in this table, taken by TCRdb from immuneACCESS, are in-frame only. Not every clone is retained; where verified, under half of the shortfall comes from an unresolved V gene, and the cause of the rest is unknown. This sample gives some 57,000 clones in total; roughly 82% of them show up just once. The ten biggest clones cover around 3.9% of the sample. Overall results and qualifications from the work: At doses from 0.1 to 3.0 mg/kg, clonal expansion was seen in both CD4+ and CD8+ blood T cells between baseline and week 6. On average, CD8+ T cells showed more expanded clones than CD4+ T cells after ivuxolimab. The antigen specificity of the clonally expanded peripheral T cells was not determined. In partial responders in the 0.1-3.0 mg/kg groups, normalized peripheral clonal expansion was found to be among the lowest, especially among CD8+ T cells. Low levels of normalized T-cell clonal expansion were also shown by some nonresponding patients.

Sequencing used CD4+ or CD8+ T cells sorted from blood, obtained in a trial of the OX40 agonist ivuxolimab. The chain is encoded by TRBV7-3 joined to TRBJ2-3; 5 matching bases give a weak D call of TRBD2. This TCR came from an adult with an advanced solid tumor such as melanoma, head and neck, liver or kidney cancer. At the DNA level, the sequence is TGTGCCAGCAGCTTCTTGCCGGACTCTAGCACAGATACGCAGTATTTT. Its coded protein is CASSFLPDSSTDTQYF.